Listed below are T cell receptor beta chains from one sample, sequenced in a study of OX40 agonist ivuxolimab in advanced cancers. Data came from immunoSEQ multiplex PCR; TCRdb stores just in-frame clones and leaves some out. The profile covers about 64,000 clones, with 70% to 90% appearing a single time and 2.5% to 3.5% taken by the ten largest. The input for sequencing was CD4+ or CD8+ T cells sorted from blood, taken in a trial of the OX40 agonist ivuxolimab. These receptors all come from an adult with an advanced solid tumor such as melanoma, head and neck, liver or kidney cancer. The CDR3 runs from the conserved cysteine through the conserved F or W.

v_call: TRBV29-1; j_call: TRBJ2-7; cdr3_aa: CSVEEKAEEQYF
v_call: TRBV7-2; j_call: TRBJ2-1; cdr3_aa: CASSLAPVGRGPRNEQFF
v_call: TRBV5-5; j_call: TRBJ1-2; cdr3_aa: CASSPGQGGFYGYTF
v_call: TRBV7-2; j_call: TRBJ2-1; cdr3_aa: CASSSIAEGEQFF
v_call: TRBV9; j_call: TRBJ1-2; cdr3_aa: CASSREGAFYGYTF
v_call: TRBV29-1; j_call: TRBJ1-2; cdr3_aa: CSATVEGGYTF
v_call: TRBV14; j_call: TRBJ1-2; cdr3_aa: CASSQVGGGRYGYTF
v_call: TRBV28; j_call: TRBJ1-5; cdr3_aa: CASSSRSGGAFNQPQHF
v_call: TRBV6-1; j_call: TRBJ1-1; cdr3_aa: CASIRVGSTEAFF
v_call: TRBV6-5; j_call: NA; cdr3_aa: CASRSRSSGDYEQYF
v_call: TRBV16; j_call: TRBJ2-2; cdr3_aa: CASRYRGRNTGELFF
v_call: TRBV5-4; j_call: TRBJ2-5; cdr3_aa: CASSSSGGVGTQYF
v_call: TRBV5-5; j_call: TRBJ1-5; cdr3_aa: CASSLGDRGLFSNQPQHF
v_call: TRBV6-1; j_call: TRBJ1-5; cdr3_aa: CASGGGNQPQHF
v_call: TRBV21-1; j_call: TRBJ1-2; cdr3_aa: CARRAGEYGYTF
v_call: TRBV10-3; j_call: TRBJ2-7; cdr3_aa: CAISEKSGTGGNEQYF
v_call: TRBV7-8; j_call: TRBJ2-5; cdr3_aa: CASSPGTSGSIMAETQYF
v_call: TRBV7-2; j_call: TRBJ2-3; cdr3_aa: CASSLHTEADTQYF
v_call: TRBV11-2; j_call: TRBJ1-1; cdr3_aa: CASSPDLLNTEAFF
v_call: TRBV5-1; j_call: TRBJ1-1; cdr3_aa: CASSPEDGNTEAFF
v_call: TRBV5-1; j_call: TRBJ2-3; cdr3_aa: CASNSDTQYF
v_call: TRBV18; j_call: TRBJ1-5; cdr3_aa: CASSPSAGEQPQHF
v_call: TRBV28; j_call: TRBJ2-3; cdr3_aa: CASRRGTTDTQYF
v_call: TRBV19; j_call: TRBJ2-1; cdr3_aa: CASSLQGGHEQFF
v_call: TRBV7-9; j_call: TRBJ2-7; cdr3_aa: CASSLRGQGGSYEQYF
v_call: TRBV7-2; j_call: TRBJ2-2; cdr3_aa: CASSLAGQGTANTGELFF
v_call: TRBV7-6; j_call: TRBJ2-7; cdr3_aa: CASSPPPGGAHYEQYF
v_call: TRBV6-1; j_call: TRBJ2-1; cdr3_aa: CASSLASGIQDEQFF
v_call: TRBV7-6; j_call: TRBJ1-6; cdr3_aa: CASSSPGRSSYNSPLHF
v_call: TRBV18; j_call: TRBJ2-3; cdr3_aa: CASSRALALRADTQYF
v_call: TRBV19; j_call: TRBJ2-3; cdr3_aa: CASSDIVTDTQYF
v_call: TRBV7-9; j_call: TRBJ1-1; cdr3_aa: CASRQGTEAFF
v_call: TRBV2; j_call: TRBJ2-3; cdr3_aa: CASSPGSWADTQYF
v_call: TRBV4-3; j_call: TRBJ2-4; cdr3_aa: CASSQEPLPGAKNIQYF
v_call: TRBV7-2; j_call: TRBJ1-2; cdr3_aa: CASSSGQGASGYTF
v_call: TRBV29-1; j_call: TRBJ2-5; cdr3_aa: CSVEGWTSGSGETQYF
v_call: TRBV11-2; j_call: TRBJ2-1; cdr3_aa: CASSLTSGGWNEQFF
v_call: TRBV11-2; j_call: TRBJ1-1; cdr3_aa: CASSLGNRATEAFF
v_call: TRBV7-7; j_call: TRBJ2-3; cdr3_aa: CASSLATPAGGSTDTQYF
v_call: TRBV5-1; j_call: TRBJ2-3; cdr3_aa: CASSSDRVGTDTQYF
v_call: TRBV5-6; j_call: TRBJ1-1; cdr3_aa: CASREQGWDTEAFF
v_call: TRBV7-3; j_call: TRBJ2-3; cdr3_aa: CASSLLAGVGDTQYF
v_call: TRBV9; j_call: TRBJ2-7; cdr3_aa: CASSRGGTSSYEQYF